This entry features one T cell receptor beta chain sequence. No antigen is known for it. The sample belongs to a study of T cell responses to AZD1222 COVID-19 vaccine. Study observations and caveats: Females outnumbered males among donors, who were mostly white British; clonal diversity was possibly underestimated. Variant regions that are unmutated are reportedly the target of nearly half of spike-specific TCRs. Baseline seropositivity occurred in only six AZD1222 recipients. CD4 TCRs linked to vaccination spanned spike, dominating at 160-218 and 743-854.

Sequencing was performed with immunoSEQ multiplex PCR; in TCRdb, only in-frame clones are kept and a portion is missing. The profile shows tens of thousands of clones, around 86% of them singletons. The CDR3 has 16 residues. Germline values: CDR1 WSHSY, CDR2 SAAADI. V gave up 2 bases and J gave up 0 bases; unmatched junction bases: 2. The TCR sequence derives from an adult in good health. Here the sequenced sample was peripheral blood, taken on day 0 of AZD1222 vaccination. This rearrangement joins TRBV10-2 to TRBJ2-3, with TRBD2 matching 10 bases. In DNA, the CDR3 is TGCGCCAGCAGTGAGCCTAGCGGGAGCAGCACAGATACGCAGTATTTT. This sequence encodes CASSEPSGSSTDTQYF.